This entry lists 10 T cell receptor beta chains sequenced from one sample in a study of blood T cell repertoires in COVID-19. Using immunoSEQ multiplex PCR, the repertoire was profiled, and TCRdb retains in-frame clones only, with some absent. The sample gives 210,000 or so clones, 85% to 90% of which show up once; roughly 3.3% is in the top ten. Sequencing was carried out using PBMCs or T cells enriched from blood (not recorded which). The source of these receptors is a woman between 45 and 65 years old in a cohort exposed to, infected with or recovered from COVID-19 (not recorded which).

The rearrangement links TRBV9 to TRBJ2-1; 10 bases align to TRBD1. This CDR3 region has 15 residues. J lost 15 bases, V lost 4 bases, and 16 bases had no gene match. Germline CDR1 SGDLS, CDR2 YYNGEE. CDR3 sequence: CASSPSTGGAYHRFF. In nucleotides, the CDR3 is TGTGCCAGCAGCCCTTCGACAGGGGGCGCATATCACCGGTTCTTC.

This clone was recorded only once. The V call is TRBV6-6, the J call TRBJ1-3, with 12 positions matching TRBD1. V dropped 9 bases and J dropped 2; count of bases not matched to a gene: 5. Per the germline V gene, CDR1 is MNHNY and CDR2 is SVGAGI (reference sequence). There are 15 residues in the CDR3. CDR3 nucleotides: TGTGCCAGTGGGGGACAGGGGGCCCCTGGAAACACCATATATTTT. Protein: CASGGQGAPGNTIYF.

J is TRBJ2-7 and V is TRBV3-1 (or the pseudogene TRBV3-2); 13 nucleotides align to TRBD2. Germline lookup yields CDR1 LGHDT and CDR2 YNNKEL (reference sequence). The CDR3 runs 21 residues. V trimming: 0 bases; J trimming: 4 bases; junction bases outside the gene matches: 18. The CDR3 coding sequence is TGTGCCAGCAGCCAAGAAGTCCAAGTCGTACGACTAGCGGGGGGCCCGTACGAGCAGTACTTC. It yields the protein CASSQEVQVVRLAGGPYEQYF.

This rearrangement joins TRBV10-2 to TRBJ1-2, with a possible D match to TRBD1 (6 bases). Germline V lookup: CDR1 WSHSY, CDR2 SAAADI. The V gene lost 4 bases and the J gene lost 6 bases, with 9 bases spanning the gap. This CDR3 has 12 amino acids. CDR3 amino acids: CASSANRDGYTF. The DNA for the CDR3 is TGCGCCAGCAGTGCTAACAGGGATGGCTACACCTTC.

The rearrangement links TRBV6-5 to TRBJ2-1, with 7 bases identical to TRBD2. The germline V gene has CDR1 MNHEY and CDR2 SVGAGI. The CDR3 is 16 amino acids. With 2 bases clipped from V and 6 bases from J, the junction kept 10 bases outside the gene matches. The DNA for the CDR3 is TGTGCCAGCAGTTACCGGCCTTGGGGGAGGGGCAATGAGCAGTTCTTC. The encoded protein is CASSYRPWGRGNEQFF.

This sequence joins TRBV4-2 and TRBJ2-7; 8 nucleotides align to TRBD1. The ends lost 3 bases at V and 4 bases at J; junction bases unmatched: 5. There are 14 residues in the CDR3. Germline-derived CDR1 and CDR2 are LGHNA and YNFKEQ. The chain's CDR3 is CASSHQDREYEQYF. In nucleotides, the CDR3 is TGTGCCAGCAGCCACCAGGACAGGGAATACGAGCAGTACTTC.

V is TRBV6-5 and J is TRBJ2-5; the D gene is possibly TRBD2 (7 bases). Trimming pared 0 bases from V and 5 bases from J, leaving 13 bases between. Germline lookup yields CDR1 MNHEY and CDR2 SVGAGI. The CDR3 contains 15 residues. The CDR3 protein is CASSYSSGGLETQYF. The DNA for the CDR3 is TGTGCCAGCAGTTACTCATCGGGGGGCCTCGAGACCCAGTACTTC.

The chain's CDR3 is CASLEKLGVLRQVYQPQHF. The CDR3 DNA reads as TGCGCCAGTCTAGAAAAGCTAGGGGTCCTCAGGCAAGTTTATCAGCCCCAGCATTTT. This chain links TRBV5-1 with TRBJ1-5; tentatively, D is TRBD1 (5 bases). The CDR3 is 19 amino acids. The germline gives CDR1 SGHRS, CDR2 YFSETQ. V gave up 8 bases and J gave up 5 bases, with 32 bases separating them.

This chain links TRBV4-2 with TRBJ2-7; tentatively, D is TRBD2 (5 bases). V lost 0 bases and J lost 3, with 12 bases in between. CDR3 length: 15 amino acids. Germline loops: CDR1 LGHNA, CDR2 YNFKEQ. The CDR3 is CASSQDPGLNYEQYF. The CDR3 DNA reads as TGTGCCAGCAGCCAAGATCCGGGATTGAACTACGAGCAGTACTTC.

The J gene is TRBJ1-6, the V gene TRBV7-8; TRBD1 is a possible D gene (6 bases). The CDR3 is made up of 16 amino acids. V was trimmed by 5 bases and J by 7 bases, leaving 18 bases between them. Germline V gene lookup returns CDR1 SGHVS and CDR2 FQNEAQ. CDR3 DNA sequence: TGTGCCAGCAGCCCCGAGGGGGGGCTTACAAATTCACCCCTCCACTTT. Translated, it gives CASSPEGGLTNSPLHF. Filled out from reference TRBV7-8 and TRBJ1-6, the complete variable domain reads GAGVSQSPRYKVAKRGQDVALRCDPISGHVSLFWYQQALGQGPEFLTYFQNEAQLDKSGLPSDRFFAERPEGSVSTLKIQRTQQEDSAVYLCASSPEGGLTNSPLHFGNGTRLTVT.